The 31 T cell receptor beta chains given below trace back to one sample, sequenced in a study of blood T cell repertoires in COVID-19 (dated by TCRdb to about 2020). Library preparation was by the immunoSEQ multiplex PCR assay. Drawn from immuneACCESS, this table holds only the in-frame rearrangements with V and J called that TCRdb kept. Clones are partly lost; checked studies trace under half to an unresolved V gene and leave the rest unexplained. This sample is represented by roughly 130,000 clones; roughly 90% of them were singletons. The top ten clones comprise roughly 4.8% of the sample. What was sequenced was peripheral blood. The receptor source for this set is a man aged 60 to 69 with COVID-19, enrolled during active disease.

This chain links TRBV5-6 with TRBJ2-1, with 9 bases fitting TRBD2. Germline V CDR1 and CDR2: SGHDT, YYEEEE. V lost 0 bases and J lost 8; bases outside the gene matches: 6. The CDR3 extends over 15 amino acids. The CDR3 here is CASSLVAGGPDEQFF. The DNA for the CDR3 is TGTGCCAGCAGCTTGGTTGCGGGAGGGCCGGATGAGCAGTTCTTC.

The chain couples TRBV5-1 to TRBJ2-5; maybe TRBD2 (6 bases). The CDR3 has 13 residues. Between the trimmed V and J ends, which lost 0 bases and 10 bases, there was a span of 13 bases. CDR1 is SGHRS and CDR2 is YFSETQ in the germline V gene. The CDR3 region is CASSLAFGGFQYF. The CDR3 nucleotides are TGCGCCAGCAGCTTGGCCTTCGGGGGTTTCCAGTACTTC.

This chain links TRBV7-9 with TRBJ2-2; D perhaps matches TRBD1 (7 bases). Trimming took 5 bases from V and 4 from J, leaving 17 bases between them. The CDR3 loop spans 16 amino acids. Germline V CDR1 and CDR2: SEHNR, FQNEAQ (reference sequence). Written as DNA, the CDR3 is TGTGCCAGCAGCCCCGGACAGGAGGGGGGCACCGGGGAGCTGTTTTTT. As protein: CASSPGQEGGTGELFF.

This clone was seen once. The chain links TRBV28 to TRBJ1-2, with D uncertain. V gave up 3 bases and J gave up 1 base, with 9 bases separating them. This CDR3 is built from 14 residues. Germline V gene lookup returns CDR1 MDHEN and CDR2 SYDVKM. The CDR3 spells CASSLHGVNYGYTF. In DNA form, the CDR3 reads TGTGCCAGCAGTTTGCACGGGGTTAACTATGGCTACACCTTC.

This chain uses TRBV27 with TRBJ2-5; D may be TRBD1 (5 bases). Germline loops: CDR1 MNHEY, CDR2 SMNVEV (reference sequence). The V end was cut by 4 bases, the J end by 3 bases, with 12 bases between. The CDR3 is made up of 14 amino acids. Here the CDR3 reads CASSSFGQEETQYF. The CDR3 nucleotides read TGTGCCAGCAGTTCATTCGGACAAGAAGAGACCCAGTACTTC.

This clone has just a few counts. The rearrangement joins TRBV2 to TRBJ1-2, with TRBD1 matching over 8 bases. The junction had 9 bases not matched to a gene; V was cut back by 6 bases and J by 3 bases. Germline lookup yields CDR1 SNHLY and CDR2 FYNNEI. The CDR3 sequence is 15 residues long. The CDR3 nucleotides read TGTGCCAGCAGCTTTGGACAGGGCGGCCACTATGGCTACACCTTC. Amino acids: CASSFGQGGHYGYTF.

The chain recombines TRBV5-1 with TRBJ2-7; tentative D call: TRBD2 (5 bases). V was cut by 0 bases and J by 0 bases, with 10 bases left in between. The CDR3 has 15 residues. CDR1 and CDR2 (germline): SGHRS, YFSETQ. Here the CDR3 DNA reads TGCGCCAGCAGCTTGGCGGGGTCGGTCTCCTACGAGCAGTACTTC. It yields the protein CASSLAGSVSYEQYF.

This chain's CDR3 is CAWSVTGQETQYF. The CDR3 DNA reads as TGTGCCTGGAGTGTCACAGGCCAAGAGACCCAGTACTTC. This chain links TRBV30 with TRBJ2-5, with a possible D match to TRBD1 (5 bases). V lost 0 bases to trimming and J lost 1 base, with 6 bases between them. Looked up from germline, CDR1 is GTSNPN and CDR2 is SVGIG (reference sequence). This CDR3 is 13 amino acids long.

V is TRBV9 and J is TRBJ2-5; the D gene is possibly TRBD2 (5 bases). The V end lost 0 bases, the J end lost 4 bases, and 13 bases lay between the germline ends. Per germline, CDR1 SGDLS and CDR2 YYNGEE. The length of the CDR3 is 15 residues. CDR3 sequence (DNA): TGTGCCAGCAGCGTAGCCCGGCTAGCCACAGAGACCCAGTACTTC. This translates into CASSVARLATETQYF.

V gene TRBV11-2 combines with J gene TRBJ2-1, with 8 bases fitting TRBD2. J gave up 2 bases and V 5 bases, and 8 bases lay outside the gene matches. This CDR3 has 16 residues. The germline CDR1 and CDR2 sequences are SGHAT and FQNNGV. CDR3 bases: TGTGCCAGCAGCCCCGTCGGGGGGGCAACCTACAATGAGCAGTTCTTC. It translates to CASSPVGGATYNEQFF. The whole variable domain, remainder taken from reference TRBV11-2 and TRBJ2-1, is EAGVAQSPRYKIIEKRQSVAFWCNPISGHATLYWYQQILGQGPKLLIQFQNNGVVDDSQLPKDRFSAERLKGVDSTLKIQPAKLEDSAVYLCASSPVGGATYNEQFFGPGTRLTVL.

CDR3 DNA sequence: TGTGCCAGCAGCCCAGGACAGGGAGCGGACTATGGCTACACCTTC. Protein sequence: CASSPGQGADYGYTF. V gene TRBV7-2 combines with J gene TRBJ1-2, with 8 bases aligning to TRBD1. V shed 5 bases and J 3 bases; nucleotides not matched to a gene: 8. This CDR3 spans 15 amino acids. From germline, CDR1 is SGHTA and CDR2 FQGNSA.

The chain uses TRBV7-8 and TRBJ1-2, with 9 bases matching TRBD1. The trim removed 0 bases at V and 7 bases at J, leaving 6 bases unmatched. Per germline, CDR1 SGHVS and CDR2 FQNEAQ. The CDR3 extends over 15 amino acids. CDR3 sequence reads: CASSLALQGARGYTF. CDR3 coding DNA: TGTGCCAGCAGCTTAGCGTTACAGGGGGCGCGTGGCTACACCTTC. Filled out from reference TRBV7-8 and TRBJ1-2, the complete variable domain reads GAGVSQSPRYKVAKRGQDVALRCDPISGHVSLFWYQQALGQGPEFLTYFQNEAQLDKSGLPSDRFFAERPEGSVSTLKIQRTQQEDSAVYLCASSLALQGARGYTFGSGTRLTVV.

This chain uses TRBV28 with TRBJ2-2, with D perhaps TRBD1 (6 bases). Germline V gene data show CDR1 as MDHEN and CDR2 as SYDVKM. V lost 8 bases, J lost 7 bases, and 17 bases lay in between. This CDR3 spans 14 amino acids. The CDR3 here is CASARTVFIGELFF. The CDR3 DNA sequence: TGTGCCAGCGCTAGGACAGTATTTATCGGGGAGCTGTTTTTT. Filled out from reference TRBV28 and TRBJ2-2, the complete variable domain reads DVKVTQSSRYLVKRTGEKVFLECVQDMDHENMFWYRQDPGLGLRLIYFSYDVKMKEKGDIPEGYSVSREKKERFSLILESASTNQTSMYLCASARTVFIGELFFGEGSRLTVL.

This CDR3 reads CASSPQVGGNTIYF. CDR3 in DNA: TGTGCCAGCAGTCCACAGGTCGGGGGAAACACCATATATTTT. The rearrangement uses TRBV6-6 and TRBJ1-3, with D possibly TRBD1 on 5 matching bases. The CDR3 loop spans 14 amino acids. V dropped 5 bases and J dropped 4 bases, with 12 bases sitting between them. The germline V gene has CDR1 MNHNY and CDR2 SVGAGI (reference sequence).

This clone was observed once. The chain employs TRBV7-9 and TRBJ2-7; D gene ambiguous. There are 14 residues in the CDR3. V was pared by 7 bases and J by 3 bases, with 16 bases between. Germline CDR1 and CDR2: SEHNR and FQNEAQ (reference sequence). The CDR3 loop reads CASTSQDHFYEQYF. The CDR3 region has the DNA TGTGCCAGCACCTCCCAGGATCACTTCTACGAGCAGTACTTC.

The chain is built from TRBV6-1 and TRBJ1-2, with 7 nucleotides matching TRBD1. V was pared by 1 base and J by 3 bases, with 5 bases of the junction left unmatched. Per the germline V gene, CDR1 is MNHNS and CDR2 is SASEGT. The CDR3 has 15 amino acids. CDR3 DNA: TGTGCCAGCAGTGAAGTGGCGGGACAGCACTATGGCTACACCTTC. This sequence encodes CASSEVAGQHYGYTF.

This clone has a single count. This rearrangement joins TRBV5-1 to TRBJ1-1; D remains unclear. The CDR3 loop spans 12 amino acids. Trimming took off 2 bases at V and 1 base at J, with 3 bases between the two ends. Germline CDR1 SGHRS, CDR2 YFSETQ. The CDR3 protein is CASSFQNTEAFF. Here the CDR3 DNA reads TGCGCCAGCAGCTTCCAGAACACTGAAGCTTTCTTT.

The rearrangement links TRBV19 to TRBJ2-3; 8 nucleotides line up with TRBD1. CDR3 length: 17 residues. The V segment lost 4 bases and the J segment 1 base; nucleotides outside the gene matches: 10. From germline, CDR1 is LNHDA and CDR2 SQIVND (reference sequence). The chain's CDR3 is CASSSAQGARGTDTQYF. The CDR3, as DNA: TGTGCCAGTAGTAGCGCTCAGGGGGCGCGGGGCACAGATACGCAGTATTTT.

J is TRBJ1-5 and V is TRBV18, with TRBD1 matching 11 bases. Germline V gives CDR1 KGHSH, CDR2 LQKENI. The J segment lost 5 bases and the V segment lost 3 bases, leaving 3 bases of the junction unmatched. The CDR3 covers 15 residues. The DNA for the CDR3 is TGTGCCAGCTCACCGGGACAGGGGGTAGATCAGCCCCAGCATTTT. This codes for CASSPGQGVDQPQHF.

The chain uses TRBV28 and TRBJ1-3; no clear D gene. Germline CDR1 MDHEN, CDR2 SYDVKM. This CDR3 is 11 amino acids long. The ends were cut back, 6 bases at V and 3 bases at J, with 3 bases in the middle. This CDR3 reads CASSHGNTIYF. In DNA form, the CDR3 reads TGTGCCAGCAGCCATGGAAACACCATATATTTT. The entire variable domain, with the rest obtained from reference TRBV28 and TRBJ1-3, is as follows: DVKVTQSSRYLVKRTGEKVFLECVQDMDHENMFWYRQDPGLGLRLIYFSYDVKMKEKGDIPEGYSVSREKKERFSLILESASTNQTSMYLCASSHGNTIYFGEGSWLTVV.

The chain carries TRBV4-1 and TRBJ2-7; 10 positions agree with TRBD2. V trimming: 1 base; J trimming: 1 base; junction bases outside the gene matches: 10. Germline values: CDR1 MGHRA, CDR2 YSYEKL. This CDR3 region has 18 residues. In DNA form, the CDR3 reads TGCGCCAGCAGCCAAGCCTTAGCGGGAGGCGCGAGATCCTACGAGCAGTACTTC. Translating it yields CASSQALAGGARSYEQYF.

The V and J genes are TRBV6-5 and TRBJ2-5; 10 bases are shared with TRBD1. CDR1 is MNHEY and CDR2 is SVGAGI in the germline V gene. With 6 bases clipped from V and 5 bases from J, the junction kept 9 bases outside the gene matches. The CDR3 contains 15 residues. This chain's CDR3 is CASSLTGGTWETQYF. Written as DNA, the CDR3 is TGTGCCAGCAGCCTGACAGGGGGCACGTGGGAGACCCAGTACTTC.

This sequence joins TRBV27 and TRBJ2-5, with 9 bases matching TRBD1. Per the germline V gene, CDR1 is MNHEY and CDR2 is SMNVEV (reference sequence). With V trimmed by 2 bases and J by 4 bases, 8 bases remained unmatched. The CDR3 consists of 16 residues. For the CDR3, the DNA is TGTGCCAGCAGTTTAGAAGGGACAGGGAACGCAGAGACCCAGTACTTC. This gives the protein CASSLEGTGNAETQYF.

The chain has TRBV7-2 and TRBJ1-2; D possibly corresponds to TRBD1 (5 bases). CDR1 is SGHTA, CDR2 FQGNSA, per germline. This CDR3 is built from 13 residues. V shed 3 bases and J shed 8 bases, with 13 bases lying between them. CDR3 protein: CASSFSGKVGYTF. CDR3 nucleotides: TGTGCCAGCAGCTTCTCAGGGAAAGTCGGCTACACCTTC.

This clone came up a few times. The chain carries TRBV4-3 and TRBJ2-1; 13 nucleotides align to TRBD2. The CDR3 spans 15 residues. Germline assignment: CDR1 LGHNA and CDR2 YSLEER. Trimming took 4 bases from V and 5 from J; bases not matched to a gene: 2. CDR3 sequence (DNA): TGCGCCAGCAGCCGCGGACTAGCGGGAGACAATGAGCAGTTCTTC. Amino acid sequence: CASSRGLAGDNEQFF.

This chain uses TRBV5-1 with TRBJ2-7; possible D gene TRBD2, 7 bases. There are 13 residues in the CDR3. Trimming pared 1 base from V and 5 bases from J, leaving 10 bases between. Germline loops: CDR1 SGHRS, CDR2 YFSETQ. CDR3 nucleotides: TGCGCCAGCAGCTTGACAGGGAGGGACGAGCAGTACTTC. This encodes CASSLTGRDEQYF.

The chain joins TRBV6-5 to TRBJ1-4; 7 positions match TRBD1. J was trimmed by 8 bases and V by 6 bases; bases with no gene match: 12. From germline, CDR1 is MNHEY and CDR2 SVGAGI. CDR3 length: 15 residues. In DNA form, the CDR3 reads TGTGCCAGCAGGGTCACAGGGGACGAGCGGGAAAAACTGTTTTTT. It codes for CASRVTGDEREKLFF.

A few counts support this clone. This chain uses TRBV30 with TRBJ1-6, with a possible D match to TRBD1 (6 bases). The CDR3 has 15 amino acids. Per germline, CDR1 GTSNPN and CDR2 SVGIG (reference sequence). Deletions cut 5 bases from V and 7 bases from J, with 18 bases between. CDR3 nucleotide sequence: TGTGCCTGGGTCCGGGACACCGGAGGCAATTCACCCCTCCACTTT. Translation gives CAWVRDTGGNSPLHF.

This chain uses TRBV9 with TRBJ1-2, with 10 bases fitting TRBD1. This CDR3 spans 14 amino acids. V lost 7 bases and J lost 4; bases outside the gene matches: 7. Germline loops: CDR1 SGDLS, CDR2 YYNGEE. CDR3 sequence reads: CASGRDRGRYGYTF. For the CDR3, the DNA is TGTGCCAGCGGCAGGGACAGGGGCCGCTATGGCTACACCTTC.

The V gene is TRBV19, the J gene TRBJ2-5; 7 nucleotides match TRBD1. This CDR3 region has 14 residues. Per the germline V gene, CDR1 is LNHDA and CDR2 is SQIVND (reference sequence). V lost 6 bases to trimming and J lost 4 bases; unmatched junction nucleotides: 8. In nucleotides, the CDR3 is TGTGCCAGTAGCTCGGGACAGTGGGGAGAGACCCAGTACTTC. Translation gives CASSSGQWGETQYF.

The gene calls are TRBV5-4 and TRBJ1-2, with TRBD1 identical over 9 bases. The germline V gene has CDR1 SGHNT and CDR2 YYREEE (reference sequence). Losses at the gene ends were 4 bases for V and 2 bases for J; bases not matched to a gene: 6. CDR3 length equals 15 residues. The CDR3 protein is CASSPRTGENYGYTF. CDR3 sequence (DNA): TGTGCCAGCAGCCCCCGGACAGGGGAGAACTATGGCTACACCTTC.